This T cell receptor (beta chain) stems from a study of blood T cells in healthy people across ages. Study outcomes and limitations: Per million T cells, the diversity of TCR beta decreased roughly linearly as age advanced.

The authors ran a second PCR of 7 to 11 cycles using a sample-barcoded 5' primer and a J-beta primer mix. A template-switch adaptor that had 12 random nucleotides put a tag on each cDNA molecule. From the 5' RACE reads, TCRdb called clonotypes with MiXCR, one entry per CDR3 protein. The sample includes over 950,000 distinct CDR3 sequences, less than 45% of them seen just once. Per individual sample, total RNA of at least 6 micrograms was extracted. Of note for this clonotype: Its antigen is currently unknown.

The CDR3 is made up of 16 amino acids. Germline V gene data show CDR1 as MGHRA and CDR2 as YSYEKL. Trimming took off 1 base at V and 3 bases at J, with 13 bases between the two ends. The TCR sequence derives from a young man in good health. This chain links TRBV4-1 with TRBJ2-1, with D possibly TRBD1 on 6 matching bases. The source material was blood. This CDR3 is CASSQARMDSYNEQFF. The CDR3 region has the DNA TGCGCCAGCAGCCAAGCCCGAATGGACAGCTACAATGAGCAGTTCTTC.